The clone carrying this TCR beta chain occurred many times. This entry belongs to a study of Graves' ophthalmopathy and Graves' hyperthyroidism. Uncontrolled infections, pregnancy, lactation or other autoimmune diseases led to patient exclusion. As diagnostic evidence, clinical symptoms, serum thyroxine, TRAb, thyroid ultrasound and orbital computed tomography were relied upon. The CDR3 covers 13 residues. The germline V and J ends were trimmed by 6 bases and 6 bases, with 11 bases remaining between them. Germline V lookup: CDR1 SEHNR, CDR2 FQNEAQ (reference sequence). For repertoire sequencing, the TCR beta CDR3 regions were amplified from RNA transcripts. Second-round multiplex PCR came after first-round RT-PCR with HTBI primers. Each CDR3 protein is one row after TCRdb ran MiXCR on the multiplex PCR reads. The sample contains some 1.1 million distinct CDR3 sequences, about two fifths of which appear only once.

This receptor was taken from an adult man with Graves' hyperthyroidism. This sequence joins TRBV7-9 and TRBJ2-2; no clear D. The source material was peripheral blood or thyroid tissue (not recorded which). CDR3 in amino acids: CASRVANSGELFF. CDR3 coding DNA: TGTGCCAGCAGGGTGGCTAACTCCGGGGAGCTGTTTTTT.